This TCR beta chain was observed in a study of T cell changes during pregnancy in multiple sclerosis. Sequencing used immunoSEQ multiplex PCR; TCRdb keeps in-frame clones, though not all of them. The table includes 30,000 to 40,000 clones, approximately 94% detected once. Germline V gene lookup returns CDR1 SGHTA and CDR2 FQGTGA. This CDR3 has 18 amino acids. The V segment lost 4 bases and the J segment 0 bases; nucleotides outside the gene matches: 8. The material was CD4+ T cells from peripheral blood mononuclear cells, obtained in the second trimester of pregnancy. The genes are TRBV7-3 and TRBJ1-5; 11 bases agree with TRBD1. The clonotype was recovered from a female donor with multiple sclerosis, enrolled in a pregnancy study. CDR3: CASSSGTGGWGSNQPQHF. The CDR3 DNA reads as TGTGCCAGCAGCTCCGGGACAGGGGGTTGGGGTAGCAATCAGCCCCAGCATTTT.